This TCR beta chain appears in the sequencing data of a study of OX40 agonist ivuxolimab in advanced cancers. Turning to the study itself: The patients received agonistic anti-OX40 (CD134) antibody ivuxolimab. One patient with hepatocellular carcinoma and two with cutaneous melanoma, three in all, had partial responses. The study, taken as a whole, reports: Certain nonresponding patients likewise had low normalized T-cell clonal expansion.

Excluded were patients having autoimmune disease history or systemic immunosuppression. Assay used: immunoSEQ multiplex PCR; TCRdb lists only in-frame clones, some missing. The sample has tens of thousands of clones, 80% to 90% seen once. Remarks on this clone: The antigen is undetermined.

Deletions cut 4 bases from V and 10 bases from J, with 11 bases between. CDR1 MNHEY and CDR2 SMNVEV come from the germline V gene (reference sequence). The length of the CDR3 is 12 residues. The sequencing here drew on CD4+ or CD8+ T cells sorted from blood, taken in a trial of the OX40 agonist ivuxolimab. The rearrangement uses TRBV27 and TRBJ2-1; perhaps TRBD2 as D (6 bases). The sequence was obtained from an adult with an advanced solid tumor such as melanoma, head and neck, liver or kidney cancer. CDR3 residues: CASSSPAGEQFF. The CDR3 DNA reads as TGTGCCAGCAGTTCCCCGGCGGGGGAGCAGTTCTTC.